Listed below are T cell receptor beta chains from one sample, sequenced in a study of CXCR3-negative and CXCR3-positive naive CD8 T cells. TCRdb derives one entry per CDR3 protein from the 5' RACE reads, leaving out DNA. The sample totals roughly 130,000 distinct CDR3 sequences. Sequencing was done on a sample of naive CXCR3+ CD8+ T cells from blood. These receptors were taken from a human donor in good health. Some clones in this sample may be carry-over from other donors' samples. CDR3s include the opening cysteine and the closing phenylalanine or tryptophan.

J | V | CDR3
TRBJ2-2 | TRBV7-2 | CASSPWYTNTGELFF
TRBJ2-2 | TRBV7-9 | CASSFTVGGTGELFF
TRBJ2-3 | TRBV6-1 | CATTGDNTDTQYF
TRBJ1-5 | TRBV6-5 | CASSERQGLNQPQHF
TRBJ2-1 | TRBV4-1 | CASSQVPGTGNNEQFF
TRBJ2-7 | TRBV12-3/TRBV12-4 | CASSFHRNSYEQYF
TRBJ1-1 | TRBV7-9 | CASSPPGVAEAFF
TRBJ2-1 | TRBV28 | CASSLSGGEWSEQFF
TRBJ2-7 | TRBV3-1 | CASSQDGLAGNYEQYF
TRBJ2-1 | TRBV27 | CASSPQGLNYNEQFF
TRBJ2-7 | TRBV29-1 | CSVERGGAEQYF